Below, 20 T cell receptor beta chains from the same sample are listed, as sequenced in a study of tumor-infiltrating lymphocytes in primary liver carcinoma. RNA isolated from unsorted whole blood supplied the blood RNA, with germline DNA also extracted. Priming with a constant-region primer yielded TCR beta cDNA from approximately 500 ng total RNA. Investigators got TCR beta libraries out of three nested multiplex PCR rounds, done with slightly modified ARM-PCR. The study ran its first two PCR rounds for roughly 10 cycles each, using TRBV1-TRBV30 forward primers and a C-beta reverse primer. MiXCR was run by TCRdb on the multiplex PCR reads, yielding one entry per CDR3 protein. The sample has 150,000 to 200,000 distinct CDR3 sequences, about 60% seen once. The sequenced material came from peripheral blood. The receptor set was obtained from a man aged 35-49 years with primary liver carcinoma and hepatitis B virus infection.

This rearrangement joins TRBV19 to TRBJ2-1; TRBD2 aligns across 7 bases. This CDR3 is 13 amino acids long. Looked up from germline, CDR1 is LNHDA and CDR2 is SQIVND (reference sequence). V was pared by 1 base and J by 7 bases, with 1 base of the junction left unmatched. CDR3 DNA: TGTGCCAGTAGTATAGGGACTAGGAATGAGCAGTTCTTC. The encoded protein is CASSIGTRNEQFF. Using reference TRBV19 and TRBJ2-1 for the parts outside the CDR3, the full variable domain is DGGITQSPKYLFRKEGQNVTLSCEQNLNHDAMYWYRQDPGQGLRLIYYSQIVNDFQKGDIAEGYSVSREKKESFPLTVTSAQKNPTAFYLCASSIGTRNEQFFGPGTRLTVL.

This clonotype turned up a few times. This rearrangement joins TRBV12-3 or TRBV12-4 to TRBJ2-2; a possible D gene is TRBD2 (6 bases). V was trimmed by 6 bases and J by 5 bases, leaving 13 bases between them. The CDR3 length is 14 residues. The CDR3 region is CASRVRAGTGELFF. DNA of the CDR3: TGTGCCAGCAGAGTCAGGGCGGGAACCGGGGAGCTGTTTTTT.

The gene calls are TRBV12-3 or TRBV12-4 and TRBJ2-1; 7 bases agree with TRBD1. The CDR3 runs to 15 residues. The J segment lost 2 bases and the V segment lost 3 bases, leaving 4 bases of the junction unmatched. The CDR3 DNA is TGTGCCAGCAGTTTTGGGCAGGGGGCCTACAATGAGCAGTTCTTC. It encodes CASSFGQGAYNEQFF.

To note about this clonotype: Compared with germline, one end of the junction differs, possibly owing to a read error. The rearrangement links TRBV29-1 to TRBJ2-1; 10 nucleotides match TRBD2. Germline V gene data show CDR1 as SQVTM and CDR2 as ANQGSEA. This CDR3 comprises 16 residues. CDR3 in DNA: TGCAGCGTTGAGGCTAGCGGGGGAAGCTCCTGCAATGAGCAGTTCTTC. Translating it yields CSVEASGGSSCNEQFF.

On this clonotype itself: This clone may be a read error of a much larger clone one base away. The rearrangement links TRBV29-1 to TRBJ1-2; D call uncertain. The CDR3 length is 11 residues. Per germline, CDR1 SQVTM and CDR2 ANQGSEA. CDR3 sequence: CSGHVGYSYTF. The CDR3 bases are TGCAGCGGACACGTGGGCTATAGCTACACCTTC.

Concerning this clonotype itself: Given a much more abundant clone one base away, this may be a read error. The chain employs TRBV29-1 and TRBJ2-7, with D maybe TRBD1 (7 bases). The CDR3 extends over 13 amino acids. Germline V gene data show CDR1 as SQVTM and CDR2 as ANQGSEA. The CDR3 is CSVGTGGIYGQYF. CDR3 sequence (DNA): TGCAGCGTTGGGACAGGAGGGATTTACGGGCAGTACTTC.

J is TRBJ2-2 and V is TRBV29-1; tentative D call: TRBD1 (5 bases). CDR3 length equals 14 residues. The V gene's germline CDR1 is SQVTM and CDR2 ANQGSEA. The V end was cut by 8 bases, the J end by 2 bases, with 15 bases between. The CDR3 reads CSLSLTANTGELFF. The DNA of the CDR3 is TGCAGCCTTAGTTTGACAGCTAACACCGGGGAGCTGTTTTTT.

The chain carries TRBV11-2 and TRBJ1-1; D may be TRBD1 (6 bases). The CDR3 has 15 residues. CDR1 and CDR2 (germline): SGHAT, FQNNGV. Trimming pared 3 bases from V and 8 bases from J, leaving 19 bases between. CDR3 sequence (DNA): TGTGCCAGCAGCTTGTTCCAGGGGAGGGTGACCGAAGCTTTCTTT. It codes for CASSLFQGRVTEAFF.

The sample holds many counts of this clonotype. J is TRBJ2-3 and V is TRBV11-1; D might be TRBD2 (6 bases). CDR1 SGHAT and CDR2 FQDESV come from the germline V gene (reference sequence). The CDR3 contains 17 residues. Trimming removed 5 bases at V and 0 bases at J, with 18 bases between. The CDR3 reads CASSVTELATSTDTQYF. The CDR3 region has the DNA TGTGCCAGCAGCGTCACTGAACTAGCCACTAGCACAGATACGCAGTATTTT.

The chain employs TRBV28 and TRBJ2-7; 7 nucleotides match TRBD1. Germline CDR1 is MDHEN and CDR2 is SYDVKM. Losses at the gene ends were 8 bases for V and 0 bases for J; bases not matched to a gene: 13. CDR3 length: 16 residues. In nucleotides, the CDR3 is TGTGCCAGCCGATCGCTTAGGGGGCAAAACTCCTACGAGCAGTACTTC. Its translation: CASRSLRGQNSYEQYF.

Concerning this clonotype: At one end the junction does not follow the germline gene, possibly because of a read error. The chain links TRBV11-2 to TRBJ2-3, with 8 positions matching TRBD2. This CDR3 spans 15 amino acids. Germline CDR1 SGHAT, CDR2 FQNNGV. CDR3 loop: CASSFELADTDAQYF. The CDR3 bases are TGTGCCAGCAGCTTTGAACTAGCGGACACAGATGCGCAGTATTTT.

With respect to this clonotype: A much larger clone sits a single nucleotide away, making a read error possible. The V call is TRBV11-2, the J call TRBJ2-2; no definite D call. Germline CDR1 is SGHAT and CDR2 is FQNNGV. CDR3 length: 18 amino acids. This chain's CDR3 is CACSLIGYRMANTGELFF. CDR3 coding DNA: TGTGCCTGCAGCTTAATCGGGTACCGTATGGCGAACACCGGGGAGCTGTTTTTT.

This clonotype appeared many times. CDR3 in amino acids: CASSQDRGTGTDTQYF. The CDR3 bases are TGCGCCAGCAGCCAAGATAGGGGGACAGGAACAGATACGCAGTATTTT. The V call is TRBV4-1, the J call TRBJ2-3; 8 nucleotides line up with TRBD1. CDR1 and CDR2 from the germline V gene are MGHRA and YSYEKL. The CDR3 loop spans 16 amino acids. Unmatched junction bases numbered 5, after V lost 0 bases and J lost 3 bases.

J is TRBJ2-7 and V is TRBV11-2, with D unresolved. From germline, CDR1 is SGHAT and CDR2 FQNNGV. This CDR3 comprises 14 residues. The V and J ends lost 9 bases and 5 bases respectively, with 20 bases between them. The CDR3 protein is CARSPNRGSNEQYF. Here the CDR3 DNA reads TGTGCCAGAAGCCCCAATCGCGGTTCCAACGAGCAGTACTTC.

Note on this clonotype: With a much larger clone just one base away, this may be a read error. Here the CDR3 reads CASSLPASSETQYF. CDR3 bases: TGTGCCAGCAGCTTACCGGCATCGAGTGAGACCCAGTACTTC. V is TRBV11-2 and J is TRBJ2-5; D unresolved. The CDR3 contains 14 residues. The V gene lost 2 bases and the J gene lost 5 bases, with 12 bases spanning the gap. The V gene's germline CDR1 is SGHAT and CDR2 FQNNGV.

The chain uses TRBV6-6 and TRBJ2-3, with D possibly being TRBD2 (6 bases). This CDR3 is built from 15 residues. In germline, CDR1 is MNHNY, CDR2 SVGAGI (reference sequence). Trimming cost V 5 bases and J 0 bases, with 12 bases left between them. CDR3 amino acids: CASSRSGFSTDTQYF. CDR3 DNA: TGTGCCAGCAGTCGTAGCGGATTCAGCACAGATACGCAGTATTTT.

The chain couples TRBV11-2 to TRBJ2-1; D remains ambiguous. Per germline, CDR1 SGHAT and CDR2 FQNNGV. The ends were cut back, 1 base at V and 10 bases at J, with 8 bases in the middle. The CDR3 has 12 residues. CDR3 coding DNA: TGTGCCAGCAGCTTAGGCCTGGAGGAGCAGTTCTTC. This codes for CASSLGLEEQFF.

With respect to this clonotype: At one end, the junction sequence differs from germline, possibly due to a read error. V and J are TRBV4-1 and TRBJ1-3; 9 positions match TRBD1. CDR1 MGHRA and CDR2 YSYEKL come from the germline V gene. CDR3 length: 16 residues. CDR3 nucleotide sequence: TGCACCAGCAACCAAAACAGGGGGCCTCACGGAAACACCATATATTTT. It codes for CTSNQNRGPHGNTIYF.

In its sample, this clonotype was seen a few times. The V call is TRBV10-3, the J call TRBJ2-3; 11 bases line up with TRBD2. V lost 6 bases to trimming and J lost 4 bases; unmatched junction nucleotides: 6. Germline V gene sequence: CDR1 ENHRY, CDR2 SYGVKD. The CDR3 loop spans 15 amino acids. The CDR3 DNA follows: TGTGCCATCAGCTTAGCGGGAGGGGACGCAGATACGCAGTATTTT. This codes for CAISLAGGDADTQYF.

This clonotype was seen more than once but under ten times. V and J are TRBV4-1 and TRBJ2-2; the D gene is possibly TRBD2 (5 bases). The CDR3 has 15 residues. Germline-derived CDR1 and CDR2 are MGHRA and YSYEKL. The V end was cut by 3 bases, the J end by 6 bases, with 14 bases between. This CDR3 is CASSQVRADPGELFF. CDR3 coding DNA: TGCGCCAGCAGCCAGGTTAGAGCGGACCCCGGGGAGCTGTTTTTT.